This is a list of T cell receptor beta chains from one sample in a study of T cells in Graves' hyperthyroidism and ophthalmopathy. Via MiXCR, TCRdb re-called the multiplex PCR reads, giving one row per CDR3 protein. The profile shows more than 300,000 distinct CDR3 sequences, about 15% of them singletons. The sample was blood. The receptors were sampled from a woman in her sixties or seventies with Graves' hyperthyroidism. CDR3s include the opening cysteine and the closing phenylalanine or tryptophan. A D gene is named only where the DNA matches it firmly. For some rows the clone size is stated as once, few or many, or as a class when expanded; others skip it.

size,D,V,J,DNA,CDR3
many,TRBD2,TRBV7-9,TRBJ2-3,TGTGCCAGCAGGCGGGAGAGCACAGATACGCAGTATTTT,CASRRESTDTQYF
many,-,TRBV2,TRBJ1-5,TGTGCCAGCAGTGAAGCGCTTTTCCTGGTATCAGAGGGAGCCCAGCATTTT,CASSEALFLVSEGAQHF
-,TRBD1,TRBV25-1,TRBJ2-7,TGTGCCAGCAGTGACCCCGGGTACAGGGGTTACGAGCAGTACTTC,CASSDPGYRGYEQYF
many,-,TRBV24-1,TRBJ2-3,TGTGCCACCAGTGATTTGGGCGTCACAGATACGCAGTATTTT,CATSDLGVTDTQYF
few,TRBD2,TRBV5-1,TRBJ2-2,TGCGCCAGCAGCTTGGATGCTAGCGGGCCCCTAAACACCGGGGAGCTGTTTTTT,CASSLDASGPLNTGELFF
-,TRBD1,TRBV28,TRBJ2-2,TGTGCCAGCAGTTTGAGACAGGGGGCTCGGGTCACCGGGGAGCTGTTTTTT,CASSLRQGARVTGELFF
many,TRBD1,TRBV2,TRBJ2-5,TGTGCCAGCAGTCGGGACAGCAGAGAGACCCAGTACTTC,CASSRDSRETQYF
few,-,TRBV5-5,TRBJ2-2,TGTGCCAGCAGCTTTTATGGGGGTTCGAACACCGGGGAGCTGTTTTTT,CASSFYGGSNTGELFF
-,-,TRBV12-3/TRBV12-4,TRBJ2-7,TGTGCCAGCAGGGGGGACTCCTCCTACGAGCAGTACTTC,CASRGDSSYEQYF
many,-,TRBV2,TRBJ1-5,TGTGCCAGCGGGGGGCGGATATCCAATCAGCCCCAGCATTTT,CASGGRISNQPQHF
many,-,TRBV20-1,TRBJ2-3,TGCAGTGCTATGGACTCATACACAGATACGCAGTATTTT,CSAMDSYTDTQYF
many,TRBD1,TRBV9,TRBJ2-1,TGTGCCAGCAGCGTAGCTTTGACAGGGGGTTCTGAGCAGTTCTTC,CASSVALTGGSEQFF
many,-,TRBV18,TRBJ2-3,TGTGCCAGCTCACCATCAGGGTCCTGCGCAGATACGCAGTATTTT,CASSPSGSCADTQYF
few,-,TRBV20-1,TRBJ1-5,TGCAGTGCTAGAGATGGACCGCCGGGTAGAAGCAATCAGCCCCAGCATTTT,CSARDGPPGRSNQPQHF
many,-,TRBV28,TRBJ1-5,TGTGCCAGCAGTTTGGGAGGAAGATCACAGCCCCAGCATTTT,CASSLGGRSQPQHF
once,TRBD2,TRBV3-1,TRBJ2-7,TGTGCCAGCAGCCTTAGCGGGAGGGCCGAGCAGTACTTC,CASSLSGRAEQYF
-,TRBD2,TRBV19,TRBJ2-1,TGTGCCAGTAGTCAACTAGCGGGATACAATGAGCAGTTCTTC,CASSQLAGYNEQFF
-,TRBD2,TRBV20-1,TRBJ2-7,TGCAGTGCCCGGGGAGGGCCTGAGAATCGGTACGAGCAGTACTTC,CSARGGPENRYEQYF
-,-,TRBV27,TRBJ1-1,TGTGCCAGCAAGGACAGAAACACTGAAGCTTTCTTT,CASKDRNTEAFF
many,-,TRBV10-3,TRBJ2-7,TGTGCCATCAGTGATTCGGGCAGAGCCTACGAGCAGTACTTC,CAISDSGRAYEQYF
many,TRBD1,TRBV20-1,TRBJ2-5,TGCAGTGTCTTGGACAGGGGAGAGACCCAGTACTTC,CSVLDRGETQYF
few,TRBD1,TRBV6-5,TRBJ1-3,TGTGCCAGCAGTTACGGACAGGGACCTGGAAACGCCATATATTTT,CASSYGQGPGNAIYF
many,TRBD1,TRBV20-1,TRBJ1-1,TGCAGTGCCCTTCCGGTACAGGGGGCGGGGAGCACTGAAGCTTTCTTT,CSALPVQGAGSTEAFF
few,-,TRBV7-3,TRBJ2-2,TGTGCCAGCAGCTTAACGTTGGGGGCGAACACCGGGGAGCTGTTTTTT,CASSLTLGANTGELFF
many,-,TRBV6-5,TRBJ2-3,TGTGCCAGCAGTTACTCTGGGGTGCGGCCCACAGATACGCAGTATTTT,CASSYSGVRPTDTQYF
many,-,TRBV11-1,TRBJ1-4,TGTGCCAGCAGCTTATTGGACCGTAATGAAAAACTGTTTTTT,CASSLLDRNEKLFF
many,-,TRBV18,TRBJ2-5,TGTGCCAGCTCACCAGGCCCCGAGACCCAGTACTTC,CASSPGPETQYF
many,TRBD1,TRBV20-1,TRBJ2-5,TGCAGTTACACCCGGCAGGGGGCGAGAGAGACCCAGTACTTC,CSYTRQGARETQYF
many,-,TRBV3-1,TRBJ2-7,TGTGCCAGCAGCCAAGATTACAATCCCGAGCAGTACTTC,CASSQDYNPEQYF